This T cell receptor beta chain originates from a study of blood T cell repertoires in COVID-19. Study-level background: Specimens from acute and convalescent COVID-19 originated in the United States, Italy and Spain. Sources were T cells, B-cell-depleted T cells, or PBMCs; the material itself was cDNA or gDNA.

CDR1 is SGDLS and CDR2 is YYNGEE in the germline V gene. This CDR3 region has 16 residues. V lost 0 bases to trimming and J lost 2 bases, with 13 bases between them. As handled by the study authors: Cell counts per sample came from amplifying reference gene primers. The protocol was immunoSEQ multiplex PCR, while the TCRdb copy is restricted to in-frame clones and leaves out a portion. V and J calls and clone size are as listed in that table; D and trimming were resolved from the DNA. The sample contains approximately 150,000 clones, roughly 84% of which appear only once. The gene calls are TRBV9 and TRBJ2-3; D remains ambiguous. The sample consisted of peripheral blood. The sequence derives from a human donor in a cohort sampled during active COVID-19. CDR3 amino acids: CASSVGPVYDTDTQYF. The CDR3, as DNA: TGTGCCAGCAGCGTAGGGCCAGTTTACGACACAGATACGCAGTATTTT.